The entry below gives a single T cell receptor beta chain sequence along with its context. This sample is drawn from a study of long-term antiretroviral therapy in people with HIV. Version v3.0 of the immunoSEQ assay was performed at survey level. Only in-frame clones appear in the TCRdb table, and some are missing; sequencing was by immunoSEQ multiplex PCR. The table records around 28,000 clones, roughly 84% of them present only once. From each donor, at least one pre-ART PBMC sample and at least two post-ART PBMC samples were obtained. Sequencing used unsorted PBMCs, obtained 2.7 to 2.9 years after starting antiretroviral therapy. The receptor comes from a young man with HIV.

The CDR3 loop is CASSFPQTSGTETDTQYF. CDR3 bases: TGTGCCAGCAGCTTCCCGCAGACTAGCGGGACCGAGACAGATACGCAGTATTTT. The rearrangement joins TRBV11-2 to TRBJ2-3, with 11 nucleotides matching TRBD2. In germline, CDR1 is SGHAT, CDR2 FQNNGV. The V gene end was trimmed by 3 bases and the J gene end by 3 bases; junction bases not matched to a gene: 11. This CDR3 has 18 residues.